The present T cell receptor (beta chain) was sequenced within a study of T cell responses to AZD1222 COVID-19 vaccine. Study results and caveats: Clonal diversity was possibly underestimated, and white British individuals and females predominated among donors. Breadth and depth of Spike-specific TCRs rose after two AZD1222 doses. CD4 TCRs linked to vaccination spanned spike, dominating at 160-218 and 743-854. The peak T cell response came first, and repertoires were sampled only after it.

The CDR3 sequence is 13 residues long. TCRdb's copy holds only in-frame clones and misses some; the assay was immunoSEQ multiplex PCR. The table has 85,000 to 90,000 clones, over 85% seen once. Details on this clone: The antigen remains unidentified.

Sequenced here: peripheral blood, sampled 28 days after the second AZD1222 dose. This receptor was obtained from an adult who received the AZD1222 COVID-19 vaccine. The chain joins TRBV1 to TRBJ1-5; no DNA check was done on the table's D call, TRBD1. TRBV1 is recorded as a pseudogene. CDR3 coding DNA: TGCACCAGCAGCCCACAGGGCAATCAGCCCCAGCATTTT. Residues: CTSSPQGNQPQHF.